This TCR beta chain was identified in a study of siplizumab effects on memory and regulatory T cells. This CDR3 comprises 14 residues. The germline V gene encodes CDR1 SGHRS and CDR2 YFSETQ. The trim removed 2 bases at V and 2 bases at J, leaving 3 bases unmatched. Assays examined roughly 100,000 TCR templates per sample. Data came from immunoSEQ multiplex PCR; TCRdb stores just in-frame clones and leaves some out. The data hold over 100,000 clones, with 93% observed a single time. Study-wide findings and caveats: Apparently key alloresponse contributors, naive T cells also seemed more diverse than memory cells. Sequences below about 10^-5 frequency were poorly captured. As a result, only a minor fraction of alloreactive clones mapped to unstimulated subsets.

A note on this clone: The antigen remains unidentified.

The source of this sequence is a human donor in good health. The rearrangement uses TRBV5-1 and TRBJ2-5, with 7 nucleotides matching TRBD2. Sequenced: non-Treg CD4+ T cells sorted from blood. The CDR3 here is CASSLGGSQETQYF. Written as DNA, the CDR3 is TGCGCCAGCAGCTTAGGCGGGAGTCAAGAGACCCAGTACTTC.